This T cell receptor beta chain appears in the sequencing data of a study of shared clonotypes between healthy human individuals. The study, taken as a whole, reports: It was the non-shared clonotypes that had lower generation probabilities than clonotypes shared by all four donors. Sequencing depth was expected to influence donor clonotype sharing.

Concerning this clone itself: Its antigen is unknown.

Sequencing was performed with immunoSEQ multiplex PCR; in TCRdb, only in-frame clones are kept and a portion is missing. Of some 2.1 million clones in the sample, less than 95% were seen once. CDR1 is SQVTM and CDR2 is ANQGSEA in the germline V gene. The CDR3 contains 12 residues. The naive CD8 population came from CD45RO-negative cells selected for CCR7, without terminally differentiated effector memory CD45RA+ cells. Specimen: naive CD8+ T cells sorted from blood. The TCR sequence derives from a man younger than 30 in good health. The chain recombines TRBV29-1 with TRBJ2-5; possibly TRBD2 for D (6 bases). The closer fit of TRBJ2-7 to the DNA end suggests the J call may be wrong. CDR3 coding DNA: TGCAGCGTGGGGGGAAAGCTGCACGAGCAGTACTTC. The encoded protein is CSVGGKLHEQYF.